The 8 T cell receptor beta chains presented below share a single source sample, sequenced in a study of T cell responses to AZD1222 COVID-19 vaccine. The assay was immunoSEQ multiplex PCR, and TCRdb's table has in-frame clones only and misses some. Here the sample spans roughly 110,000 clones, roughly 90% being singletons. The material was peripheral blood, obtained 28 days after the second AZD1222 dose. The receptors come from an adult who received the AZD1222 COVID-19 vaccine.

CDR3 in DNA: TGTGCCAGTAGTAAGGACGGACGCTCCTATAATTCACCCCTCCACTTT. Amino acids: CASSKDGRSYNSPLHF. The chain combines TRBV19 with TRBJ1-6; unclear D gene. Trimming stripped 4 bases from V and 0 bases from J, with 10 bases between. Germline lookup yields CDR1 LNHDA and CDR2 SQIVND (reference sequence). This CDR3 has 16 amino acids. Full variable domain (rest looked up from reference TRBV19 and TRBJ1-6): DGGITQSPKYLFRKEGQNVTLSCEQNLNHDAMYWYRQDPGQGLRLIYYSQIVNDFQKGDIAEGYSVSREKKESFPLTVTSAQKNPTAFYLCASSKDGRSYNSPLHFGNGTRLTVT.

The V and J genes are TRBV9 and TRBJ2-2, with no clear D. The CDR3 extends over 15 amino acids. V was shortened by 3 bases and J by 2 bases, with 11 bases between the two germline ends. Looked up from germline, CDR1 is SGDLS and CDR2 is YYNGEE. CDR3 loop: CASSGAAVNTGELFF. CDR3 DNA sequence: TGTGCCAGCAGCGGGGCGGCGGTTAACACCGGGGAGCTGTTTTTT.

The chain is built from TRBV2 and TRBJ2-3; weak D call: TRBD1 (5 bases). CDR1 and CDR2 (germline): SNHLY, FYNNEI. This CDR3 is 13 amino acids long. The V end was cut by 6 bases, the J end by 1 base, with 8 bases between. CDR3 sequence reads: CASRGQGTDTQYF. CDR3 bases: TGTGCCAGCAGGGGGCAGGGCACAGATACGCAGTATTTT.

This sequence joins TRBV9 and TRBJ1-1; maybe TRBD1 (5 bases). The ends were cut back, 0 bases at V and 7 bases at J, with 19 bases in the middle. The CDR3 totals 16 residues. CDR1 is SGDLS and CDR2 is YYNGEE in the germline V gene. The CDR3 loop reads CASSVVMGEEKFEAFF. The CDR3, as DNA: TGTGCCAGCAGCGTAGTAATGGGGGAGGAAAAATTTGAAGCTTTCTTT.

V usage is TRBV11-2 and J usage is TRBJ2-5; D possibly corresponds to TRBD1 (5 bases). Looked up from germline, CDR1 is SGHAT and CDR2 is FQNNGV. V lost 1 base to trimming and J lost 4 bases, with 10 bases between them. CDR3 length: 14 residues. The CDR3 here is CASSLGGARETQYF. CDR3 DNA: TGTGCCAGCAGCTTAGGTGGGGCACGAGAGACCCAGTACTTC. The variable domain in full, completed from reference TRBV11-2 and TRBJ2-5, reads EAGVAQSPRYKIIEKRQSVAFWCNPISGHATLYWYQQILGQGPKLLIQFQNNGVVDDSQLPKDRFSAERLKGVDSTLKIQPAKLEDSAVYLCASSLGGARETQYFGPGTRLLVL.

This chain joins TRBV30 and TRBJ1-1; a weak D match, TRBD1 (6 bases). The CDR3 loop spans 15 amino acids. V lost 0 bases, J lost 4 bases, and 15 bases lay in between. Per the germline V gene, CDR1 is GTSNPN and CDR2 is SVGIG (reference sequence). The CDR3 protein is CAWSVQGGMVTEAFF. CDR3 DNA: TGTGCCTGGAGTGTACAAGGGGGGATGGTCACTGAAGCTTTCTTT.

This clone was observed a single time. CDR3 amino acids: CASSFSGGADEQFF. The CDR3 nucleotides read TGCGCCAGCAGCTTTAGCGGGGGGGCCGATGAGCAGTTCTTC. This chain joins TRBV5-1 and TRBJ2-1; 11 bases are shared with TRBD2. CDR3 length equals 14 residues. Germline V gene data show CDR1 as SGHRS and CDR2 as YFSETQ. The junction had 3 bases not matched to a gene; V was cut back by 2 bases and J by 8 bases. Filled out from reference TRBV5-1 and TRBJ2-1, the complete variable domain reads KAGVTQTPRYLIKTRGQQVTLSCSPISGHRSVSWYQQTPGQGLQFLFEYFSETQRNKGNFPGRFSGRQFSNSRSEMNVSTLELGDSALYLCASSFSGGADEQFFGPGTRLTVL.

The chain recombines TRBV14 with TRBJ1-6, with unresolved D. The CDR3 is made up of 13 amino acids. The V end lost 1 base, the J end lost 6 bases, and 4 bases lay between the germline ends. Per the germline V gene, CDR1 is SGHDN and CDR2 is FVKESK. In nucleotides, the CDR3 is TGTGCCAGCAGCCAAGTTAGTAATTCACCCCTCCACTTT. Translating gives CASSQVSNSPLHF.